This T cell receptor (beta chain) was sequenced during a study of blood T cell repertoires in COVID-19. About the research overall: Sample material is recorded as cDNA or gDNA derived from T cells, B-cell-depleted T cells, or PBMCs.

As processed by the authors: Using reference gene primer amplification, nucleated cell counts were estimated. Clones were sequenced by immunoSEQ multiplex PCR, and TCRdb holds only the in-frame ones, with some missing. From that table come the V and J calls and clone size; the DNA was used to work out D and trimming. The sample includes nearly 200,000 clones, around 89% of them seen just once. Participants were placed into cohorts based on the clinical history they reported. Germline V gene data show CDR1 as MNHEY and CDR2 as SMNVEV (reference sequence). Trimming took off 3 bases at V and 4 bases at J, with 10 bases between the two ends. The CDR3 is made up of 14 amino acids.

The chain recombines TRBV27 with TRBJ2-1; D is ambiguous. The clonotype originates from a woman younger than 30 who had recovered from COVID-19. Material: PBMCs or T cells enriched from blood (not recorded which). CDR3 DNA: TGTGCCAGCAGTTTTCTGGGCAGGTACAATGAGCAGTTCTTC. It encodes CASSFLGRYNEQFF.